This TCR beta chain was obtained from a study of beta chain features in type 1 diabetes. Via the markers CD45RO/CCR7/CD25/CD127/CD95/CD27, stem cell-like memory, regulatory, central memory and naive CD4+ cells were sorted. Each population that was sorted was more than 95% pure. Every bit of the isolated RNA underwent reverse transcription, so sequencing read expressed TCRB transcripts. Method: immunoSEQ multiplex PCR; TCRdb's copy keeps in-frame clones and lacks some. The sample lists about 470,000 clones; roughly 30% were seen once. V dropped 4 bases and J dropped 0; count of bases not matched to a gene: 2. CDR1 is MNHEY and CDR2 is SMNVEV in the germline V gene (reference sequence). The CDR3 contains 15 residues.

This clonotype was sampled from a man between 18 and 35 years old in good health. The rearrangement uses TRBV27 and TRBJ2-1, with 8 nucleotides matching TRBD2. Sequences were obtained from naive CD4+ T cells from blood. CDR3 amino acids: CASSSGTSSYNEQFF. The DNA of the CDR3 is TGTGCCAGCAGTTCCGGGACTAGCTCCTACAATGAGCAGTTCTTC.